Detailed here is one T cell receptor beta chain. Antigen specificity is unknown. The PCR ran on 60 Vbeta and 13 Jbeta primers. The table came from immunoSEQ multiplex PCR; TCRdb's copy has only in-frame clones and leaves some out. The sample lists 150,000 to 160,000 clones; approximately 84% were seen once. This sample was taken from a study of cytomegalovirus exposure and HLA in healthy donors. Study-level results: In vitro assays verified that a few CMV-associated chains recognized CMV antigens specifically.

The clonotype originates from a woman aged 18 to 35 in good health and CMV-seronegative. The sequencing input was PBMCs.

The CDR3 DNA sequence: TGTGCCAGTCTTACCGGAGAGGGGGCGACTGGCTACACCTTC. It codes for CASLTGEGATGYTF. This sequence joins TRBV19 and TRBJ1-2, with TRBD1 matching over 7 bases. The CDR3 loop spans 14 amino acids. V was clipped by 8 bases and J by 7 bases; unmatched bases: 13. Germline V CDR1 and CDR2: LNHDA, SQIVND (reference sequence).